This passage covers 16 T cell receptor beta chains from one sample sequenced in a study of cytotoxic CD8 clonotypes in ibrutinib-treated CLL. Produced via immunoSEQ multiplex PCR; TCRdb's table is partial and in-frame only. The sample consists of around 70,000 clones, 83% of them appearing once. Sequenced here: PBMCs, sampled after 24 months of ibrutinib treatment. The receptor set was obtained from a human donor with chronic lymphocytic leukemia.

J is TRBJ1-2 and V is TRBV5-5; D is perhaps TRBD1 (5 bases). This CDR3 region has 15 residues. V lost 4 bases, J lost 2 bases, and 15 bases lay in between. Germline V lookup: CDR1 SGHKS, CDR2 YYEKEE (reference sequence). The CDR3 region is CASSPLGQLNYGYTF. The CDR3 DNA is TGTGCCAGCAGCCCACTGGGGCAGTTAAACTATGGCTACACCTTC.

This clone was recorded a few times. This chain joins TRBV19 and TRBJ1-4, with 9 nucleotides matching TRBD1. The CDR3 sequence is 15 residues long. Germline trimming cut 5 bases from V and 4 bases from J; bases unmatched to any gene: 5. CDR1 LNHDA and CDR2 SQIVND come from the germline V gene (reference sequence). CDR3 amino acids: CASSDLTGGNEKLFF. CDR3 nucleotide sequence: TGTGCCAGTAGTGACCTGACAGGGGGTAATGAAAAACTGTTTTTT. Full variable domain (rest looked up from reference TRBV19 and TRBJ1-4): DGGITQSPKYLFRKEGQNVTLSCEQNLNHDAMYWYRQDPGQGLRLIYYSQIVNDFQKGDIAEGYSVSREKKESFPLTVTSAQKNPTAFYLCASSDLTGGNEKLFFGSGTQLSVL.

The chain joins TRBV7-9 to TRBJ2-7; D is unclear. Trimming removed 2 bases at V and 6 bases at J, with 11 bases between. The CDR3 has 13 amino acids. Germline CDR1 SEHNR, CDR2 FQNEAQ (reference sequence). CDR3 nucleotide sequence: TGTGCCAGCAGCTTAAGTCGATCTTTCGAGCAGTACTTC. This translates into CASSLSRSFEQYF.

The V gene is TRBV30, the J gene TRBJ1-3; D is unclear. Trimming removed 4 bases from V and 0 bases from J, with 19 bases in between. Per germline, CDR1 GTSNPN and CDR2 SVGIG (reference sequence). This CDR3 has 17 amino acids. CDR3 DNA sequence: TGTGCCTGGAACGCGCTCGGATTTTTGAGCTCTGGAAACACCATATATTTT. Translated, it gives CAWNALGFLSSGNTIYF.

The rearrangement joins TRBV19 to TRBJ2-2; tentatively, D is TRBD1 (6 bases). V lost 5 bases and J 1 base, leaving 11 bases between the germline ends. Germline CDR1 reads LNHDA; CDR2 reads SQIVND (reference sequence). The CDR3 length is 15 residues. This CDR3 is CASSFWTENTGELFF. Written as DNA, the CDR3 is TGTGCCAGTAGTTTTTGGACAGAGAACACCGGGGAGCTGTTTTTT.

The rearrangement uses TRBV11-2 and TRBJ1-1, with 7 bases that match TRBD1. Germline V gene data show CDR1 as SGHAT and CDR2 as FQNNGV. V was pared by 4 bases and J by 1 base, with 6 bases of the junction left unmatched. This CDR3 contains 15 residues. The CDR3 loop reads CASSWRTGGNTEAFF. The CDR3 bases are TGTGCCAGCAGCTGGAGGACAGGTGGGAACACTGAAGCTTTCTTT.

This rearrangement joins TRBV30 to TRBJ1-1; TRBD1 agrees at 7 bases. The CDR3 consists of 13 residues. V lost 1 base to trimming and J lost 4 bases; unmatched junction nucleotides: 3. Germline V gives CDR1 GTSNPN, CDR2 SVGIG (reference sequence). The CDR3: CAWSAYRGTEAFF. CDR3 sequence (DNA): TGTGCCTGGAGTGCCTACAGGGGCACTGAAGCTTTCTTT.

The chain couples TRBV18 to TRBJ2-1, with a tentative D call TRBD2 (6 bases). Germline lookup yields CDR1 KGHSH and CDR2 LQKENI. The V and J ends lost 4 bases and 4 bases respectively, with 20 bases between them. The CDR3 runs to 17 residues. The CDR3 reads CASSLAPGATIYNEQFF. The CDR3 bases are TGTGCCAGCTCACTAGCTCCGGGAGCAACAATTTACAATGAGCAGTTCTTC.

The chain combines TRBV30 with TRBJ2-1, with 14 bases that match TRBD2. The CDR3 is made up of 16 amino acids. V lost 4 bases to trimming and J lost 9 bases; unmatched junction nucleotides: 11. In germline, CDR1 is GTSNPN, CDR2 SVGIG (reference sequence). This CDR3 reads CAWNRLAGGQGTEQFF. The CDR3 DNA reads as TGTGCCTGGAACAGACTAGCGGGAGGGCAGGGCACTGAGCAGTTCTTC.

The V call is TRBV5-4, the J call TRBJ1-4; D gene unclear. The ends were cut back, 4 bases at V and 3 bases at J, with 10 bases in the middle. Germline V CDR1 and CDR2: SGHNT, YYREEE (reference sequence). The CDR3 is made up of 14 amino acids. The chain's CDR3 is CASSPGRSNEKLFF. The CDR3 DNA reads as TGTGCCAGCAGCCCAGGCCGGTCTAATGAAAAACTGTTTTTT.

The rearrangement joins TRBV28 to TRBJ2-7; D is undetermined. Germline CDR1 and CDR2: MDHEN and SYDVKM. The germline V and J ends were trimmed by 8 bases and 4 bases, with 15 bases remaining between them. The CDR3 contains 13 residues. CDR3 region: CASANPPAYEQYF. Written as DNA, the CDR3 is TGTGCCAGCGCTAATCCCCCAGCGTACGAGCAGTACTTC.

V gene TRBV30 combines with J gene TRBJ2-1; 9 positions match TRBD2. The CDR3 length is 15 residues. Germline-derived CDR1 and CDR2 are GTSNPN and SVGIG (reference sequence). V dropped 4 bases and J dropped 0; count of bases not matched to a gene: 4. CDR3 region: CAWTSGASSYNEQFF. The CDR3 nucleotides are TGTGCCTGGACTAGCGGGGCCAGCTCCTACAATGAGCAGTTCTTC.

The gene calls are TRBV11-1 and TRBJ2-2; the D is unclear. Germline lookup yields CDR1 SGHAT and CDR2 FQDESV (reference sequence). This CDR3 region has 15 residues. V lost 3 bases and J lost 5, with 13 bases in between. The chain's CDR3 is CASSLNPLGTGELFF. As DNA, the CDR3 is TGTGCCAGCAGCTTGAACCCCCTAGGGACCGGGGAGCTGTTTTTT.

CDR3 in DNA: TGCGCCAGCAGCTTGCCTGGGACAGACCAAGAGACCCAGTACTTC. The encoded protein is CASSLPGTDQETQYF. The chain carries TRBV5-1 and TRBJ2-5, with 7 bases fitting TRBD1. Trimming cost V 1 base and J 0 bases; bases outside gene matches: 3. The germline V gene has CDR1 SGHRS and CDR2 YFSETQ. The CDR3 runs to 15 residues. The full variable domain, its missing parts supplied by reference TRBV5-1 and TRBJ2-5, is KAGVTQTPRYLIKTRGQQVTLSCSPISGHRSVSWYQQTPGQGLQFLFEYFSETQRNKGNFPGRFSGRQFSNSRSEMNVSTLELGDSALYLCASSLPGTDQETQYFGPGTRLLVL.

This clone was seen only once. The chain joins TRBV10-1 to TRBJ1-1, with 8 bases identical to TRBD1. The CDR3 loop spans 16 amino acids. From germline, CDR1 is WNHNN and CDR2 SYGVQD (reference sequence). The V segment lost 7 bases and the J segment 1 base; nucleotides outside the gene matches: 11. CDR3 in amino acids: CASNSGQGVSNTEAFF. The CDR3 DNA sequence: TGCGCCAGCAACTCAGGACAGGGAGTTTCGAACACTGAAGCTTTCTTT.

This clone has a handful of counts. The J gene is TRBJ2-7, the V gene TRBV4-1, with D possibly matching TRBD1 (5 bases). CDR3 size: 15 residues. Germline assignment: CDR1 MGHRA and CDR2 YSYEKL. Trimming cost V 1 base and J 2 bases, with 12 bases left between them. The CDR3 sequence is CASSQADRATYEQYF. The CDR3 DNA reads TGCGCCAGCAGCCAAGCAGACAGAGCGACCTACGAGCAGTACTTC.